This T cell receptor (beta chain) was profiled in a study of CD8 T cells in Susac syndrome. V was cut by 6 bases and J by 5 bases, with 17 bases left in between. The CDR3 runs to 15 residues. It was with random hexamers that about 0.45 to 1 ug RNA was reverse transcribed. TCRdb passed the immunoSEQ multiplex PCR reads through MiXCR, listing each CDR3 protein once. The table includes more than 200,000 distinct CDR3 sequences, 93% detected once. The TCR comes from a human donor with multiple sclerosis. Source material: CD4+ T cells from PBMCs. This sequence joins TRBV12-3 or TRBV12-4 and TRBJ2-1; no clear D. Here the CDR3 DNA reads TGTGCCAGCAGCAAATTATTAACCCTGAACAATGAGCAGTTCTTC. Translation gives CASSKLLTLNNEQFF.